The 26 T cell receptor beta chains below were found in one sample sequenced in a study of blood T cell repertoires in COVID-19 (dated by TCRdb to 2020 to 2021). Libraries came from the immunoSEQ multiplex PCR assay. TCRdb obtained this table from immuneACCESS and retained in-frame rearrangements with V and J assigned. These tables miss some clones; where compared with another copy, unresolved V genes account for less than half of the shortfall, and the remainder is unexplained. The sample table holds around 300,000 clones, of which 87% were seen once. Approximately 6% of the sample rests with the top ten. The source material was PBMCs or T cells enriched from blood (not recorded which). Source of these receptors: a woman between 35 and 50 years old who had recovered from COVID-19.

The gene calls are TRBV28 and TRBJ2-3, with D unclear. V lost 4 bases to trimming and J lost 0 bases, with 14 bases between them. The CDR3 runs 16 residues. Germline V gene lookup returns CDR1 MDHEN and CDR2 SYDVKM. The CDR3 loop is CASSSPRLPSTDTQYF. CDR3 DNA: TGTGCCAGCAGTTCTCCCAGGTTACCGAGCACAGATACGCAGTATTTT.

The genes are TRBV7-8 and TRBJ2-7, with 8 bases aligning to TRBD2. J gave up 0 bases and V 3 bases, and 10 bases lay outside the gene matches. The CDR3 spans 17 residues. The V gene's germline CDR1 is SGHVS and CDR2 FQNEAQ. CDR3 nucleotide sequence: TGTGCCAGCAGCTTGACTGACGGTAGCGGGAACTCCTACGAGCAGTACTTC. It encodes CASSLTDGSGNSYEQYF.

The CDR3 sequence: CASSFQESRADTQYF. The CDR3 nucleotides are TGTGCCAGCAGTTTTCAGGAGAGCAGGGCAGATACGCAGTATTTT. The chain combines TRBV28 with TRBJ2-3; tentatively, D is TRBD1 (5 bases). Trimming left V 3 bases short and J 4 bases short, with 14 bases between. The CDR3 is made up of 15 amino acids. Germline loops: CDR1 MDHEN, CDR2 SYDVKM. Complete variable domain (other parts from reference TRBV28 and TRBJ2-3): DVKVTQSSRYLVKRTGEKVFLECVQDMDHENMFWYRQDPGLGLRLIYFSYDVKMKEKGDIPEGYSVSREKKERFSLILESASTNQTSMYLCASSFQESRADTQYFGPGTRLTVL.

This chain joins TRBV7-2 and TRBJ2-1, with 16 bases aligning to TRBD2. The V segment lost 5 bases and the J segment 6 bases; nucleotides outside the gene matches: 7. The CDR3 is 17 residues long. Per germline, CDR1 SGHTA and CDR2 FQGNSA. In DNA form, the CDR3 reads TGTGCCAGCAGCCCAAAGGGACTAGCGGGAGGGTTCAATGAGCAGTTCTTC. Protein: CASSPKGLAGGFNEQFF.

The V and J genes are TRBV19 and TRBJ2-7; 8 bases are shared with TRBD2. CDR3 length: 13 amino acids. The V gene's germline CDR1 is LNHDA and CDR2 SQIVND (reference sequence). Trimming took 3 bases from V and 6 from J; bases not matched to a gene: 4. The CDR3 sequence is CASSIGLAGEQYF. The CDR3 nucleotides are TGTGCCAGTAGTATCGGACTAGCAGGCGAGCAGTACTTC.

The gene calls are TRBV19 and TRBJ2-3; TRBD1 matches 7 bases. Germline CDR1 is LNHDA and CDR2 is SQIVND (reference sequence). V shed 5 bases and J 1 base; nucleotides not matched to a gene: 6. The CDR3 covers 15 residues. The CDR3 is CASSYRDSRTDTQYF. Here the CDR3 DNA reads TGTGCCAGTAGTTACAGGGACAGCCGCACAGATACGCAGTATTTT.

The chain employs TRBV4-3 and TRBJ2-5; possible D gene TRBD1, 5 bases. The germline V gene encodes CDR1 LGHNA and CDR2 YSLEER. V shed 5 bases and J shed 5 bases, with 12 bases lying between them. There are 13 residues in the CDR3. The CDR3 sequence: CASSMGLRETQYF. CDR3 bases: TGCGCCAGCAGCATGGGGCTGAGGGAGACCCAGTACTTC.

This CDR3 reads CASNLGAGANVLTF. CDR3 nucleotides: TGTGCCAGTAATTTGGGGGCCGGGGCCAACGTCCTGACTTTC. The chain couples TRBV19 to TRBJ2-6; a possible D gene is TRBD1 (6 bases). This CDR3 spans 14 amino acids. V was shortened by 7 bases and J by 4 bases, with 11 bases between the two germline ends. Germline V gene lookup returns CDR1 LNHDA and CDR2 SQIVND (reference sequence).

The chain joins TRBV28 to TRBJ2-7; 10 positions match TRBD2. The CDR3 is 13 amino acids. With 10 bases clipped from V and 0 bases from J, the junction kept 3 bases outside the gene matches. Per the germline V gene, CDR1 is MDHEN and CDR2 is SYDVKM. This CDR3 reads CAITSGNSYEQYF. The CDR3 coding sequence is TGTGCCATCACTAGCGGGAACTCCTACGAGCAGTACTTC.

The CDR3 loop reads CSVGTDTDTQYF. The CDR3 region has the DNA TGCAGCGTGGGGACAGACACAGATACGCAGTATTTT. The V call is TRBV29-1, the J call TRBJ2-3; 7 bases match TRBD1. CDR3 length: 12 amino acids. V trimming: 6 bases; J trimming: 2 bases; junction bases outside the gene matches: 2. Germline CDR1 reads SQVTM; CDR2 reads ANQGSEA.

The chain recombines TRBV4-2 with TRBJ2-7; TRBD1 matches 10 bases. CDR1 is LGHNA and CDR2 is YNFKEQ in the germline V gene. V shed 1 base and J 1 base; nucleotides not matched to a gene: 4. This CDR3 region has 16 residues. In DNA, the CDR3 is TGTGCCAGCAGCCAAGTCGCGGGACAGGGGTCCTACGAGCAGTACTTC. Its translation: CASSQVAGQGSYEQYF.

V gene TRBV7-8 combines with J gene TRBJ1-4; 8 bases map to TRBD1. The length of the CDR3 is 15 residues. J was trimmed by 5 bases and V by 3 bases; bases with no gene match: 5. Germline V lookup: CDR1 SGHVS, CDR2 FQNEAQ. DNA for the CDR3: TGTGCCAGCAGCTTCAACAGGGGGAGAAATGAAAAACTGTTTTTT. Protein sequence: CASSFNRGRNEKLFF.

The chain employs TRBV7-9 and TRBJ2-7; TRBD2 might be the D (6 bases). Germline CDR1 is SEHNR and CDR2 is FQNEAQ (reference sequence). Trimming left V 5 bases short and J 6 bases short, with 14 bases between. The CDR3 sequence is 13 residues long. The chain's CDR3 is CASSTQVGGEQYF. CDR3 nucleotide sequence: TGTGCCAGCAGCACCCAAGTCGGGGGCGAGCAGTACTTC.

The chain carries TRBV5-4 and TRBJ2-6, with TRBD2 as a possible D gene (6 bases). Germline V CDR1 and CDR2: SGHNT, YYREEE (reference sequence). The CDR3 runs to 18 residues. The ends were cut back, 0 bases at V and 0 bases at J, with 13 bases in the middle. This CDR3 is CASSLGGGPSSGANVLTF. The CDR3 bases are TGTGCCAGCAGCTTGGGAGGAGGGCCAAGCTCTGGGGCCAACGTCCTGACTTTC. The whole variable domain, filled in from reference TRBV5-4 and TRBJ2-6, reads ETGVTQSPTHLIKTRGQQVTLRCSSQSGHNTVSWYQQALGQGPQFIFQYYREEENGRGNFPPRFSGLQFPNYSSELNVNALELDDSALYLCASSLGGGPSSGANVLTFGAGSRLTVL.

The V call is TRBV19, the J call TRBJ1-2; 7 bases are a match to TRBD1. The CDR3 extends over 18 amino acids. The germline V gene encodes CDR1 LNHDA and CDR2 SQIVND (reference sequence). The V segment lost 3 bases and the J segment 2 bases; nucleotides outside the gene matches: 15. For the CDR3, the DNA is TGTGCCAGTAGTATTCGGACAGGAGGTCTCGGTGGAAACTATGGCTACACCTTC. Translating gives CASSIRTGGLGGNYGYTF.

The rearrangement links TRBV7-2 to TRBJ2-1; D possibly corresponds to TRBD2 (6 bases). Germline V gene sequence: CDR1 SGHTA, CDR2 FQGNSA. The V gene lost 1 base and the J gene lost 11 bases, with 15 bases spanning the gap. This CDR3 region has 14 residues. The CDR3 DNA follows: TGTGCCAGCAGCTTAGGTCTGCCTAGCGATAAGCAGTTCTTC. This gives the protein CASSLGLPSDKQFF.

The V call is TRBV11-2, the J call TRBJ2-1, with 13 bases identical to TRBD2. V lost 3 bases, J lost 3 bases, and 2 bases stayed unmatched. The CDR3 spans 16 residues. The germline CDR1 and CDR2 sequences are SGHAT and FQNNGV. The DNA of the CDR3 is TGTGCCAGCAGCTTTGGGACTAGCGGGATCTACAATGAGCAGTTCTTC. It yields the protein CASSFGTSGIYNEQFF.

The CDR3 protein is CASRETGNMNTQYF. The CDR3 coding sequence is TGCGCCAGCCGCGAGACAGGGAATATGAATACGCAGTATTTT. The J gene is TRBJ2-3, the V gene TRBV10-2, with TRBD1 matching 7 bases. There are 14 residues in the CDR3. Germline CDR1 and CDR2: WSHSY and SAAADI. The ends lost 8 bases at V and 7 bases at J; junction bases unmatched: 12.

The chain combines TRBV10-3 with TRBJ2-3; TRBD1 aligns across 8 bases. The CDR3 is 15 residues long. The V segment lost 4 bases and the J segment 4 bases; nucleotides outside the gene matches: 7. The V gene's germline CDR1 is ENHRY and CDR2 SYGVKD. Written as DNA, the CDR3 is TGTGCCATCAGTGGGACAGGGATCGGGGCAGATACGCAGTATTTT. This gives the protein CAISGTGIGADTQYF.

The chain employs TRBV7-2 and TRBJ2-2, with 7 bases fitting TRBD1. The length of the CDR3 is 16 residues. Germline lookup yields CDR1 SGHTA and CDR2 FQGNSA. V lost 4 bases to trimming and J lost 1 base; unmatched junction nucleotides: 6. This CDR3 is CASSSRTGLNTGELFF. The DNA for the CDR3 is TGTGCCAGCAGCTCGAGGACAGGATTGAACACCGGGGAGCTGTTTTTT.

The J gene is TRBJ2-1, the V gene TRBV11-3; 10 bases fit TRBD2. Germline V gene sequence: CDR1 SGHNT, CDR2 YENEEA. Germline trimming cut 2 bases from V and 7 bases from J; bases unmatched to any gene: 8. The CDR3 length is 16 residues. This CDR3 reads CASSLRTSGIGNEQFF. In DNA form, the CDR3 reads TGTGCCAGCAGCTTACGCACTAGCGGGATAGGGAATGAGCAGTTCTTC.

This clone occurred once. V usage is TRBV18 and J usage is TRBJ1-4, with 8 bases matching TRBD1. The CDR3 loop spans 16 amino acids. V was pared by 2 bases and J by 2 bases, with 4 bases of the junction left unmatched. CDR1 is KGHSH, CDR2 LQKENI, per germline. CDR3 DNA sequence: TGTGCCAGCTCACCATCCCGACAGGGGACTAATGAAAAACTGTTTTTT. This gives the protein CASSPSRQGTNEKLFF.

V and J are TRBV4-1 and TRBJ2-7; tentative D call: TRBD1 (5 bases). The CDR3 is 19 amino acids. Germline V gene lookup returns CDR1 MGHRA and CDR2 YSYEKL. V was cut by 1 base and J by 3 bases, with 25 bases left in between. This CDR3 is CASSQARFLGAGFNYEQYF. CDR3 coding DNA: TGCGCCAGCAGCCAAGCTCGATTCCTAGGAGCAGGGTTTAACTACGAGCAGTACTTC.

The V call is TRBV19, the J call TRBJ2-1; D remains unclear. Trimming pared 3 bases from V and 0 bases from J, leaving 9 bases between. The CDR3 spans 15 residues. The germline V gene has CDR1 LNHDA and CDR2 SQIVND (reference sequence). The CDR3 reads CASSMTAASYNEQFF. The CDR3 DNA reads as TGTGCCAGTAGTATGACGGCGGCCTCCTACAATGAGCAGTTCTTC.

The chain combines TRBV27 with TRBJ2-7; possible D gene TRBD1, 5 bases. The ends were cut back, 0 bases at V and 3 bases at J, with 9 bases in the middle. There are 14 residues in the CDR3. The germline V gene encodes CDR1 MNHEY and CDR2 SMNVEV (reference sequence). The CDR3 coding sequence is TGTGCCAGCAGTTTATCGTCAGGGAACTACGAGCAGTACTTC. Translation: CASSLSSGNYEQYF.

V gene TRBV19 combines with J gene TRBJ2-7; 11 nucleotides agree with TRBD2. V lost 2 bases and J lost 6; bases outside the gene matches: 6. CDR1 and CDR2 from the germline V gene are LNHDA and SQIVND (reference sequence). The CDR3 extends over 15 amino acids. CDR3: CASSIRTSGSPEQYF. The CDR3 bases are TGTGCCAGTAGTATACGAACTAGCGGGAGCCCCGAGCAGTACTTC.